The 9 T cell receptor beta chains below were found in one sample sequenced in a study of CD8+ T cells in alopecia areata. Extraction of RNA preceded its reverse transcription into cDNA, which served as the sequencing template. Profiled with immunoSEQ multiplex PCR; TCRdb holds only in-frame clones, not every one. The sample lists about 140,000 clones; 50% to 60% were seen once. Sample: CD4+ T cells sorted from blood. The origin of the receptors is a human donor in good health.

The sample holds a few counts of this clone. The CDR3 nucleotides read TGTGCCATCAGTGATCGGCAGTCTTCTGAAGCTTTCTTT. It codes for CAISDRQSSEAFF. The V call is TRBV10-3, the J call TRBJ1-1; D uncertain. The CDR3 extends over 13 amino acids. From germline, CDR1 is ENHRY and CDR2 SYGVKD. Trimming pared 3 bases from V and 6 bases from J, leaving 11 bases between.

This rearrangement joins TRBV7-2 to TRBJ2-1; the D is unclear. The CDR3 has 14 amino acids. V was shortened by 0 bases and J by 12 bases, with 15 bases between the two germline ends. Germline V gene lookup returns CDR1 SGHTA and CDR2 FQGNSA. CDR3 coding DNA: TGTGCCAGCAGCTTAGCGTTGGCCGCCCAAGGGCAGTTCTTC. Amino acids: CASSLALAAQGQFF.

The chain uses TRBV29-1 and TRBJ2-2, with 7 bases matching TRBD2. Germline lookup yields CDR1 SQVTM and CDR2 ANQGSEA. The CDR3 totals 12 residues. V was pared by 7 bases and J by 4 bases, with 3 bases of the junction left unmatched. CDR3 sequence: CSAREATGELFF. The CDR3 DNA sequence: TGCAGCGCCCGGGAGGCCACCGGGGAGCTGTTTTTT.

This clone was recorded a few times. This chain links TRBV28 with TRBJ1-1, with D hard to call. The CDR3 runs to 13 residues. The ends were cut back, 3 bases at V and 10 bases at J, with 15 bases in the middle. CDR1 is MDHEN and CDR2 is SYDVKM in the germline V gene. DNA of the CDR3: TGTGCCAGCAGTTTTGAACCGTTAAGCGCAGCTTTCTTT. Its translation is CASSFEPLSAAFF.

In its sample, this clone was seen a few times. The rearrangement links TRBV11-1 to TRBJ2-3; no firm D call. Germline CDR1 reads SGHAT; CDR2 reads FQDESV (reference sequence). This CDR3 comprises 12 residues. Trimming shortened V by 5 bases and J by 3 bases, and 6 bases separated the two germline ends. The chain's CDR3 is CASSQGTDTQYF. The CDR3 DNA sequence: TGTGCCAGCAGCCAAGGGACAGATACGCAGTATTTT.

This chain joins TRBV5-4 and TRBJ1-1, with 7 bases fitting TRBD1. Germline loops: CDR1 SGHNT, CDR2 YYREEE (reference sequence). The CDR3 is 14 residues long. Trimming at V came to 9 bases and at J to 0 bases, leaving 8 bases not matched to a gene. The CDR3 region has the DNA TGTGCCATCTCAGGGACAGCCATGAACACTGAAGCTTTCTTT. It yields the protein CAISGTAMNTEAFF.

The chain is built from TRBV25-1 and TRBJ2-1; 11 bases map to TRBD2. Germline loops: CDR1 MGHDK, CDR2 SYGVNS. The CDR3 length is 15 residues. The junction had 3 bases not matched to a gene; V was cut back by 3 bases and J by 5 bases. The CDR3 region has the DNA TGTGCCAGCAGTGAGACTAGCGGGATACACAATGAGCAGTTCTTC. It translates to CASSETSGIHNEQFF.

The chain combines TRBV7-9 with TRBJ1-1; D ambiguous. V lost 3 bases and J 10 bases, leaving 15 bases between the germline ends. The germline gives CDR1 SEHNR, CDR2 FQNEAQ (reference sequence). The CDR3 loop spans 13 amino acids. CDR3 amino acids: CASSFDPGMVAFF. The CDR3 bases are TGTGCCAGCAGCTTCGACCCGGGGATGGTAGCTTTCTTT.

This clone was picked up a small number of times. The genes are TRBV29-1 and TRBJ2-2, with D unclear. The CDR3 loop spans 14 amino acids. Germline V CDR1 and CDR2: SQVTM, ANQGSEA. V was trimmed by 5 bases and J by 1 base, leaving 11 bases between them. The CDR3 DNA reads TGCAGCGTTCGGTATCGCATGAACACCGGGGAGCTGTTTTTT. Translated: CSVRYRMNTGELFF.